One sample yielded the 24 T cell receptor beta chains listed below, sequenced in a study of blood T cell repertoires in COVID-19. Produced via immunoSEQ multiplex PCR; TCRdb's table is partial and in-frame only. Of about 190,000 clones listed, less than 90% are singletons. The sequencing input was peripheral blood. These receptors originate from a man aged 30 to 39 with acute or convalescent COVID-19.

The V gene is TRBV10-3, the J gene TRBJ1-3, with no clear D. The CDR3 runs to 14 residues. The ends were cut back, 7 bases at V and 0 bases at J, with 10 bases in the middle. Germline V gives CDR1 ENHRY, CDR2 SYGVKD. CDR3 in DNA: TGTGCCATCAATCGGCAGGACTCTGGAAACACCATATATTTT. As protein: CAINRQDSGNTIYF.

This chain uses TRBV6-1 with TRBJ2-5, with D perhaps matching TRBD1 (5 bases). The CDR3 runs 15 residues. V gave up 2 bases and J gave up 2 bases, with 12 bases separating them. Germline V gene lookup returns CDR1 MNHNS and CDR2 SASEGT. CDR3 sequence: CASSEWGSLQETQYF. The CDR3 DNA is TGTGCCAGCAGTGAATGGGGCAGCCTACAAGAGACCCAGTACTTC.

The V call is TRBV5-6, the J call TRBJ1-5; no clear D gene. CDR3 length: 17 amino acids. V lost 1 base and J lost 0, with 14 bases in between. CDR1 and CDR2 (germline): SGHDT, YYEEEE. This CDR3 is CASSLWAGSYSNQPQHF. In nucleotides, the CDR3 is TGTGCCAGCAGCTTGTGGGCAGGATCTTATAGCAATCAGCCCCAGCATTTT. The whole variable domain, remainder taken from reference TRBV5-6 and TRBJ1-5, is DAGVTQSPTHLIKTRGQQVTLRCSPKSGHDTVSWYQQALGQGPQFIFQYYEEEERQRGNFPDRFSGHQFPNYSSELNVNALLLGDSALYLCASSLWAGSYSNQPQHFGDGTRLSIL.

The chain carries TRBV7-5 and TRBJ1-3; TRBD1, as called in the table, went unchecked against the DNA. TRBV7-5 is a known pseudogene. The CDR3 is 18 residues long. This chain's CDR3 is CARSLEGQGVISGNTIYF. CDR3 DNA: TGTGCCAGAAGCTTAGAGGGACAGGGGGTAATCTCTGGAAACACCATATATTTT.

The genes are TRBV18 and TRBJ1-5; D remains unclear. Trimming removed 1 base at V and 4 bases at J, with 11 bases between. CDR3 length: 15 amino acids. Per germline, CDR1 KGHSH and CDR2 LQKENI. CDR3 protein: CASSPQRGINQPQHF. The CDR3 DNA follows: TGTGCCAGCTCACCACAACGAGGGATTAATCAGCCCCAGCATTTT.

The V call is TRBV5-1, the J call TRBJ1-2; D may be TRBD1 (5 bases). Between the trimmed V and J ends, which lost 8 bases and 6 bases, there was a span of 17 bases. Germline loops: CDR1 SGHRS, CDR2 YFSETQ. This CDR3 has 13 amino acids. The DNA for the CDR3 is TGCGCCAGTGGGGGGGAGGACCCCAATGGCTACACCTTC. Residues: CASGGEDPNGYTF.

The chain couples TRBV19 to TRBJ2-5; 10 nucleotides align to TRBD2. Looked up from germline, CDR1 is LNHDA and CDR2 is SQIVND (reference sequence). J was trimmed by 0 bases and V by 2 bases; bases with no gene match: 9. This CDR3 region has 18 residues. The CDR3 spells CASSIILAGAPYQETQYF. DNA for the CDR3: TGTGCCAGTAGTATAATCCTAGCGGGGGCACCGTACCAAGAGACCCAGTACTTC.

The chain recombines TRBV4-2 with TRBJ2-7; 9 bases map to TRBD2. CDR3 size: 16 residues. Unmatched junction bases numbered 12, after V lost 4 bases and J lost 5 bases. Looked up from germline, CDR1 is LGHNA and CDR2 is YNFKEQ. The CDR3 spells CASSRQLGREGNEQYF. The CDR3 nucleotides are TGTGCCAGCAGCCGTCAACTAGGGCGGGAGGGCAACGAGCAGTACTTC.

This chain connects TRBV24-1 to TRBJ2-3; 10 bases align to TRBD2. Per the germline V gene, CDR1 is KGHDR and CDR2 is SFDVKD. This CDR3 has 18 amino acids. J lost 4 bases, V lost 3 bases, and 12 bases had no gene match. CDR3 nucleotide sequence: TGTGCCACCAGTGATAGGGGGTTTGTAGCGGGAGGTGCAGATACGCAGTATTTT. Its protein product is CATSDRGFVAGGADTQYF.

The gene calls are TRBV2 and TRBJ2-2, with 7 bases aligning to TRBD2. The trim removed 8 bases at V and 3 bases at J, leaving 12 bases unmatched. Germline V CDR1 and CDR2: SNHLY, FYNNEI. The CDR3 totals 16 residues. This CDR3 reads CASGPEIAGYTGELFF. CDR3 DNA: TGTGCCAGCGGCCCCGAAATAGCGGGTTACACCGGGGAGCTGTTTTTT.

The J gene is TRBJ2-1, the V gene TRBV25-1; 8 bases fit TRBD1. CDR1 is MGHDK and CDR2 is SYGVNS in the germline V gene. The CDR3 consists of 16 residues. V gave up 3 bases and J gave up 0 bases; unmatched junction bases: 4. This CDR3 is CASSDPGQGSYNEQFF. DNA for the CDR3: TGTGCCAGCAGTGACCCTGGACAGGGCTCCTACAATGAGCAGTTCTTC.

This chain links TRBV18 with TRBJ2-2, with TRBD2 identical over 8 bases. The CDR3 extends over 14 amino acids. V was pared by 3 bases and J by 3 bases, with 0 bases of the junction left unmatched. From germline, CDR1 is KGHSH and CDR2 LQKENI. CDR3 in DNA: TGTGCCAGCTCACCGGGACTAGACACCGGGGAGCTGTTTTTT. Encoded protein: CASSPGLDTGELFF.

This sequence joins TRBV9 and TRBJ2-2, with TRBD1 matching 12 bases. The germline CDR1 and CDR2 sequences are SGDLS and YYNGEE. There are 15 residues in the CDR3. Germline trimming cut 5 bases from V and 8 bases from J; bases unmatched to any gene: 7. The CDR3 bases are TGTGCCAGCAGTGCGGGACAGGGGGCATCTGGGGAGCTGTTTTTT. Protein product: CASSAGQGASGELFF.

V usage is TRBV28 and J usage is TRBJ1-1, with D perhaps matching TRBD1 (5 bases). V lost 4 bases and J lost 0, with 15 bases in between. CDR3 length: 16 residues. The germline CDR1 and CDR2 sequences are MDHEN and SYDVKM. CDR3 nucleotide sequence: TGTGCCAGCAGTTCCGGGACTACTTACATGAACACTGAAGCTTTCTTT. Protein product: CASSSGTTYMNTEAFF.

The CDR3 sequence is CASSLGGESGNTIYF. CDR3 DNA sequence: TGTGCCAGCAGCTTGGGGGGGGAATCTGGAAACACCATATATTTT. The chain joins TRBV5-4 to TRBJ1-3; D may be TRBD1 (5 bases). The CDR3 totals 15 residues. Trimming shortened V by 0 bases and J by 1 base, and 8 bases separated the two germline ends. The germline V gene has CDR1 SGHNT and CDR2 YYREEE (reference sequence).

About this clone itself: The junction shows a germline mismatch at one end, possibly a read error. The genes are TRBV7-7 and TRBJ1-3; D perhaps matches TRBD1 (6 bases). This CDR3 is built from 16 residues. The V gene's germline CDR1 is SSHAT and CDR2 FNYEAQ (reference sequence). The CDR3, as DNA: TGTGCTAGCAGCTTAAAGAGGACAGACTCTGGAAACACCATATATTTT. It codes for CASSLKRTDSGNTIYF.

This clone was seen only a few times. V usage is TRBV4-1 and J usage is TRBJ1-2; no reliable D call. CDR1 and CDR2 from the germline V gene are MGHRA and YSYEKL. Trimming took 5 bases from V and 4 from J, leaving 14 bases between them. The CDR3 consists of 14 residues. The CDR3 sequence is CASSYELGGYGYTF. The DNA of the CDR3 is TGCGCCAGCAGCTACGAGCTAGGTGGCTATGGCTACACCTTC.

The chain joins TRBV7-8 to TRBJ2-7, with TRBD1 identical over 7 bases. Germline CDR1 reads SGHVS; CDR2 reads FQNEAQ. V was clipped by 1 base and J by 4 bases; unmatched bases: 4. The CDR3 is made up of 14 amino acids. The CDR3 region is CASSLVGRGYEQYF. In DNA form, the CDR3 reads TGTGCCAGCAGCTTAGTCGGCAGGGGGTACGAGCAGTACTTC. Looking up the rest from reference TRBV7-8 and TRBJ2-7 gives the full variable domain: GAGVSQSPRYKVAKRGQDVALRCDPISGHVSLFWYQQALGQGPEFLTYFQNEAQLDKSGLPSDRFFAERPEGSVSTLKIQRTQQEDSAVYLCASSLVGRGYEQYFGPGTRLTVT.

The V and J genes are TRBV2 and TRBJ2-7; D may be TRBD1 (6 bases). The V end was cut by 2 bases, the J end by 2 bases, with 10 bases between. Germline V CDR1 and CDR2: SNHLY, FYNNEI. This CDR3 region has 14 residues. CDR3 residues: CASSELGAAYEQYF. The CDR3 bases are TGTGCCAGCAGTGAATTGGGGGCCGCCTACGAGCAGTACTTC.

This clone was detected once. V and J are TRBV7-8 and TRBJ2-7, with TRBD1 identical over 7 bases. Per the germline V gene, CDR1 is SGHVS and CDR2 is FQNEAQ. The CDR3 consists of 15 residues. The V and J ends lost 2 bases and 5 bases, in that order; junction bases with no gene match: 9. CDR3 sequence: CASSLSAIRGHEQYF. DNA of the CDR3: TGTGCCAGCAGCTTATCGGCTATAAGGGGGCACGAGCAGTACTTC.

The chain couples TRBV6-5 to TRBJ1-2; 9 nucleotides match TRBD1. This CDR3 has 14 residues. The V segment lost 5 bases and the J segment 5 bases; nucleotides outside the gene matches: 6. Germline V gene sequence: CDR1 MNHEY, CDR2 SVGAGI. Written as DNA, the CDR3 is TGTGCCAGCAGTCCCACAGGGGGCGTTTATGGCTACACCTTC. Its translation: CASSPTGGVYGYTF.

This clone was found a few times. CDR3 bases: TGTGCCAGCAGGACCCAACAGGGGGCAACCTACGAGCAGTACTTC. Translating it yields CASRTQQGATYEQYF. The J gene is TRBJ2-7, the V gene TRBV2; TRBD1 agrees at 9 bases. V was clipped by 6 bases and J by 2 bases; unmatched bases: 8. CDR1 SNHLY and CDR2 FYNNEI come from the germline V gene. The CDR3 contains 15 residues.

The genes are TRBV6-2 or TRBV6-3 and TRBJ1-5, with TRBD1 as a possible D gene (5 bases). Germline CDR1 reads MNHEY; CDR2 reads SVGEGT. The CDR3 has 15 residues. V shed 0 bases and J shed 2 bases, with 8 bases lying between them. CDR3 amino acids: CASSYSGGGNQPQHF. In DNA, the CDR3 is TGTGCCAGCAGTTACTCGGGGGGTGGCAATCAGCCCCAGCATTTT.

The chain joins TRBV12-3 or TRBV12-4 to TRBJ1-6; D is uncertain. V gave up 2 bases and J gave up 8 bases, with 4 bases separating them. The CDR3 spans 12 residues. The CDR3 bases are TGTGCCAGCAGTTTACAGGATTCACCCCTCCACTTT. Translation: CASSLQDSPLHF.